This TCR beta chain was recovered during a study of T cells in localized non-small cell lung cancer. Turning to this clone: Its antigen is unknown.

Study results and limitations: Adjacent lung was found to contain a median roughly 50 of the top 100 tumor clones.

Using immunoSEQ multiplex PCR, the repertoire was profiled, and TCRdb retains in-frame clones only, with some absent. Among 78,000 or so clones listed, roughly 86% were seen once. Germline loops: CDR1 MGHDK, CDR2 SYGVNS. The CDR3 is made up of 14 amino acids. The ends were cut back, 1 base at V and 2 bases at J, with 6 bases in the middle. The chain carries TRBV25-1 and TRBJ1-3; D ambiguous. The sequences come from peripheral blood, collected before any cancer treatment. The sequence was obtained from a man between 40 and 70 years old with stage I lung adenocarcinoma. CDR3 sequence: CASSEFGTGNTIYF. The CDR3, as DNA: TGTGCCAGCAGTGAATTCGGCACTGGAAACACCATATATTTT.